The clone carrying this T cell receptor (beta chain) was observed a few times. Its target is not known. Some clones are missing from TCRdb's copy, which holds only in-frame ones; the method was immunoSEQ multiplex PCR. The data contain more than 40,000 clones, about 80% of them singletons. Germline V gene lookup returns CDR1 SGHDN and CDR2 FVKESK. The CDR3 totals 14 residues. V was pared by 2 bases and J by 0 bases, with 5 bases between. All patients were mismatch repair deficient, assessed by either PCR or immunohistochemistry. This record belongs to a study of PD-1 blockade in mismatch repair-deficient tumors. Notes on the study in general: After pembrolizumab, tumor-resident clones rose rapidly, then generally contracted before radiologic responses.

This clonotype was sampled from an adult with mismatch repair-deficient cancer. This chain uses TRBV14 with TRBJ1-3; D is unclear. The sequenced sample was peripheral blood, obtained 4 weeks after starting pembrolizumab. CDR3 bases: TGTGCCAGCAGCCAATCGTCCTCTGGAAACACCATATATTTT. The encoded protein is CASSQSSSGNTIYF.